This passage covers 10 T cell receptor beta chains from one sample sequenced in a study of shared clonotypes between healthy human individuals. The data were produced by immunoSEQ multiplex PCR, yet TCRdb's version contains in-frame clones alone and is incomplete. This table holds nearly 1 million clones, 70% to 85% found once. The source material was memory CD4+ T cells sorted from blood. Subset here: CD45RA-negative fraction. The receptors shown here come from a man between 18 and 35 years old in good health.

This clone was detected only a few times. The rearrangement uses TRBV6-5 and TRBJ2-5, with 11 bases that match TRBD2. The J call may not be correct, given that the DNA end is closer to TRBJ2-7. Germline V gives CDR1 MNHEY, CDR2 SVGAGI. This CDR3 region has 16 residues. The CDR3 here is CASSSGLAEASYEQYF. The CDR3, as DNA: TGTGCCAGCAGTTCGGGACTAGCGGAAGCATCCTACGAGCAGTACTTC.

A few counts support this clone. The CDR3 DNA is TGCAGCGTCCCGGGAGACGGGCCCTACGAGCAGTACTTC. Its protein is CSVPGDGPYEQYF. The chain recombines TRBV29-1 with TRBJ2-7; the D gene is possibly TRBD2 (6 bases). CDR1 is SQVTM, CDR2 ANQGSEA, per germline. V lost 6 bases to trimming and J lost 2 bases, with 14 bases between them. The CDR3 is 13 amino acids.

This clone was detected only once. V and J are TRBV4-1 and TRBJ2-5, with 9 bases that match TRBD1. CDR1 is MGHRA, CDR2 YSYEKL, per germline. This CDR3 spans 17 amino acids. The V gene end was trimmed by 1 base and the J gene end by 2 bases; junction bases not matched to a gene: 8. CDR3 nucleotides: TGCGCCAGCAGCCAAGGGACCCCCGGGACAGGGCAAGAGACCCAGTACTTC. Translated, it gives CASSQGTPGTGQETQYF.

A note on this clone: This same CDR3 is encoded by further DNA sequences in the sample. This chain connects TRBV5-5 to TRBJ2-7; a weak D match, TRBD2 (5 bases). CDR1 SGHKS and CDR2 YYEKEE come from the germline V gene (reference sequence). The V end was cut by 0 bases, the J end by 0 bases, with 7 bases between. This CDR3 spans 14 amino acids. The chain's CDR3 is CASSLGGSSYEQYF. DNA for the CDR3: TGTGCCAGCAGCTTGGGTGGGAGCTCCTACGAGCAGTACTTC.

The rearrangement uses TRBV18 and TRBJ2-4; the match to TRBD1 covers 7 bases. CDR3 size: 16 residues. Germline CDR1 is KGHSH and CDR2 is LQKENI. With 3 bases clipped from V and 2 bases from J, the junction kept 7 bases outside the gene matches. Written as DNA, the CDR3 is TGTGCCAGCTCACCTCCCCTGACAGGGACCAAAAACATTCAGTACTTC. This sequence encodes CASSPPLTGTKNIQYF.

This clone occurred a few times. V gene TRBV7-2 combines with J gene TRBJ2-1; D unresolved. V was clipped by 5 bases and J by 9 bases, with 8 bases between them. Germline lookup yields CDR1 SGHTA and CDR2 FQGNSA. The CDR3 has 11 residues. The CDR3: CASSPRSEQFF. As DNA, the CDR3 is TGTGCCAGCAGCCCCAGGAGTGAGCAGTTCTTC.

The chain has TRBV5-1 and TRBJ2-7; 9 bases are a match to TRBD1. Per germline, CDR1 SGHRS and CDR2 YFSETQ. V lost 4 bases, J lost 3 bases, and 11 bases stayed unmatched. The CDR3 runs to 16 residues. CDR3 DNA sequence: TGCGCCAGCAGCCCTGCTATGGGGACAGGGAACTACGAGCAGTACTTC. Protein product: CASSPAMGTGNYEQYF.

CDR3 protein: CASSSNSMSTQYF. CDR3 in DNA: TGCGCCAGCAGTTCAAACTCCATGAGTACGCAGTATTTT. This sequence joins TRBV5-1 and TRBJ2-3; no clear D gene. V was shortened by 5 bases and J by 8 bases, with 15 bases between the two germline ends. Germline loops: CDR1 SGHRS, CDR2 YFSETQ. The CDR3 has 13 residues.

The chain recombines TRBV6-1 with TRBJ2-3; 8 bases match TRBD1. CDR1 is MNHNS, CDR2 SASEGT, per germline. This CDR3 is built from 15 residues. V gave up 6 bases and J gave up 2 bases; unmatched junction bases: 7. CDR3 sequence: CASSNNRGNTDTQYF. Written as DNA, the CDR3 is TGTGCCAGCAGCAACAACAGGGGGAACACAGATACGCAGTATTTT.

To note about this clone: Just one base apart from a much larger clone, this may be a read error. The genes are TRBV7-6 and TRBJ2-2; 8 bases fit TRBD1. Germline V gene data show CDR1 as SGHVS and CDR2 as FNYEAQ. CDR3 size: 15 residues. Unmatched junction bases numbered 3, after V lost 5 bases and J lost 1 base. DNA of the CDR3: TGTGCCAGCAGCCCCGGGACAGGGAACACCGGGGAGCTGTTTTTT. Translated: CASSPGTGNTGELFF.